Sequencing of this TCR beta chain was carried out in a study of OX40 agonist ivuxolimab in advanced cancers. Study conclusions and caveats: Circulating CD4+ and CD8+ T cells showed clonal expansion by week 6 at 0.1 to 3.0 mg/kg.

Germline CDR1 is GTSNPN and CDR2 is SVGIG (reference sequence). The length of the CDR3 is 12 residues. V was shortened by 5 bases and J by 8 bases, with 15 bases between the two germline ends. Concerning this clone: The antigen is undetermined.

Only in-frame clones appear in the TCRdb table, and some are missing; sequencing was by immunoSEQ multiplex PCR. The sample gives over 14,000 clones, 65% to 85% of which show up once; roughly 19% is in the top ten. Sample: CD4+ or CD8+ T cells sorted from blood, taken in a trial of the OX40 agonist ivuxolimab. This rearrangement joins TRBV30 to TRBJ1-2, with D possibly being TRBD1 (6 bases). The clonotype comes from an adult with an advanced solid tumor such as melanoma, head and neck, liver or kidney cancer. The CDR3 spells CAWDKQGDGYTF. In DNA form, the CDR3 reads TGTGCCTGGGACAAACAGGGTGACGGCTACACCTTC.